Below, 27 T cell receptor beta chains from the same sample are listed, as sequenced in a study of vaccination and CD4 T cells after COVID-19. At the Johns Hopkins FTIC core, DNA taken from cultured CD4+ T cells was sequenced by way of the Oncomine TCR Beta short-read assay. From CD4+ T cells that had been cultured, genomic DNA was extracted. TCRdb reprocessed the PCR reads with MiXCR, giving one entry per CDR3 protein. Of roughly 9,500 distinct CDR3 sequences listed, 30% to 35% are singletons. As to treatment: approximately 10-day PBMC culture with coronavirus spike peptide pools or control peptides (ViraFEST assay). These CD4+ T cells came from an unexposed donor, sampled before the COVID-19 pandemic (2011-2018). These receptors lack a known antigen. Sequencing was performed on CD4+ T cells from blood, cultured in vitro. These receptors were collected from a human donor in good health.

This clonotype was seen a few times. This rearrangement joins TRBV6-2 or TRBV6-3 to TRBJ2-1; 7 positions agree with TRBD1. The CDR3 loop spans 15 amino acids. CDR1 and CDR2 (germline): MNHEY, SVGEGT. With V trimmed by 6 bases and J by 6 bases, 11 bases remained unmatched. The CDR3 coding sequence is TGTGCCAGCAGCCCTACAGGGGTTCTTGGCAATGAGCAGTTCTTC. Translating it yields CASSPTGVLGNEQFF.

As concerns this clonotype: Germline and junction disagree at one end, which may indicate a read error. The chain joins TRBV27 to TRBJ2-1; D is possibly TRBD1 or TRBD2 (6 bases each). Germline CDR1 MNHEY, CDR2 SMNVEV (reference sequence). This CDR3 has 18 amino acids. The chain's CDR3 is CASSLFGDDRGPYNEQFF. The DNA of the CDR3 is TGTGCCAGCAGCTTATTCGGGGACGATCGGGGGCCCTACAATGAGCAGTTCTTC.

This clonotype was seen more than once but under ten times. The chain is built from TRBV11-1 and TRBJ2-1; weak D call: TRBD1 (6 bases). Per the germline V gene, CDR1 is SGHAT and CDR2 is FQDESV (reference sequence). V was pared by 4 bases and J by 4 bases, with 8 bases between. The CDR3 is 13 residues long. The CDR3 DNA sequence: TGTGCCAGCAGCTCCGGACAGTACAATGAGCAGTTCTTC. Translating gives CASSSGQYNEQFF. The full variable domain, its missing parts supplied by reference TRBV11-1 and TRBJ2-1, is EAEVAQSPRYKITEKSQAVAFWCDPISGHATLYWYRQILGQGPELLVQFQDESVVDDSQLPKDRFSAERLKGVDSTLKIQPAELGDSAMYLCASSSGQYNEQFFGPGTRLTVL.

J is TRBJ2-1 and V is TRBV20-1, with 11 nucleotides matching TRBD2. CDR3 size: 15 residues. Germline trimming cut 6 bases from V and 8 bases from J; bases unmatched to any gene: 12. Germline-derived CDR1 and CDR2 are DFQATT and SNEGSKA (reference sequence). CDR3 nucleotides: TGCAGTGCCCCCCGGCTAGCGGGAGGTAAGGATGAGCAGTTCTTC. Translating gives CSAPRLAGGKDEQFF.

In its sample, this clonotype was seen a few times. The chain couples TRBV6-5 to TRBJ1-2, with unresolved D. The V and J ends lost 1 base and 4 bases respectively, with 13 bases between them. Germline V gene lookup returns CDR1 MNHEY and CDR2 SVGAGI. CDR3 length equals 15 residues. In DNA, the CDR3 is TGTGCCAGCAGTTACTTAGGTCGCACCGCCTATGGCTACACCTTC. Translating gives CASSYLGRTAYGYTF.

The chain links TRBV7-2 to TRBJ2-7; D call uncertain. CDR3 length: 12 residues. V was shortened by 1 base and J by 4 bases, with 5 bases between the two germline ends. CDR1 is SGHTA and CDR2 is FQGNSA in the germline V gene. This CDR3 reads CASSLERYEQYF. CDR3 DNA sequence: TGTGCCAGCAGCTTAGAACGTTACGAGCAGTACTTC. Complete variable domain (other parts from reference TRBV7-2 and TRBJ2-7): GAGVSQSPSNKVTEKGKDVELRCDPISGHTALYWYRQSLGQGLEFLIYFQGNSAPDKSGLPSDRFSAERTGGSVSTLTIQRTQQEDSAVYLCASSLERYEQYFGPGTRLTVT.

The genes are TRBV14 and TRBJ2-7; possible D gene TRBD1, 6 bases. This CDR3 has 17 residues. Germline V gene sequence: CDR1 SGHDN, CDR2 FVKESK. V lost 1 base, J lost 0 bases, and 16 bases lay in between. CDR3 sequence reads: CASSQANRWDNSYEQYF. DNA for the CDR3: TGTGCCAGCAGCCAAGCCAATAGGTGGGACAACTCCTACGAGCAGTACTTC.

The chain is built from TRBV20-1 and TRBJ2-7; TRBD1 agrees at 9 bases. Trimming cost V 3 bases and J 3 bases; bases outside gene matches: 12. This CDR3 is built from 16 residues. CDR1 and CDR2 from the germline V gene are DFQATT and SNEGSKA (reference sequence). CDR3: CSASFAGTGTVYEQYF. For the CDR3, the DNA is TGCAGTGCTAGCTTTGCCGGGACAGGGACCGTCTACGAGCAGTACTTC.

This clonotype has more than one count but fewer than ten. V usage is TRBV6-4 and J usage is TRBJ2-5; 11 bases match TRBD1. The V segment lost 6 bases and the J segment 2 bases; nucleotides outside the gene matches: 2. The CDR3 has 14 residues. The germline V gene has CDR1 MRHNA and CDR2 SNTAGT. CDR3 region: CASRDRGPQETQYF. DNA for the CDR3: TGTGCCAGCAGGGACAGGGGGCCACAAGAGACCCAGTACTTC.

The rearrangement joins TRBV7-2 to TRBJ2-7; no definite D call. The CDR3 length is 13 residues. Germline V gene sequence: CDR1 SGHTA, CDR2 FQGNSA. The germline V and J ends were trimmed by 8 bases and 0 bases, with 11 bases remaining between them. The CDR3 region is CASPRASSYEQYF. The CDR3 DNA reads as TGTGCCAGCCCCCGGGCTAGCTCCTACGAGCAGTACTTC.

The chain couples TRBV19 to TRBJ2-3; TRBD1 might be the D (6 bases). CDR1 LNHDA and CDR2 SQIVND come from the germline V gene (reference sequence). Trimming left V 5 bases short and J 1 base short, with 13 bases between. The CDR3 is 15 residues long. CDR3 in DNA: TGTGCCAGTAGTTTAGGGGGAGTGGGCACAGATACGCAGTATTTT. Amino acid sequence: CASSLGGVGTDTQYF.

The V call is TRBV20-1, the J call TRBJ1-1; tentatively, D is TRBD1 (5 bases). CDR3 length equals 14 residues. CDR1 is DFQATT and CDR2 is SNEGSKA in the germline V gene (reference sequence). Deletions cut 0 bases from V and 1 base from J, with 9 bases between. In DNA, the CDR3 is TGCAGTGCTAGAGATGTACAGGAGAACACTGAAGCTTTCTTT. Its protein is CSARDVQENTEAFF.

This clonotype came up a few times. The V gene is TRBV7-2, the J gene TRBJ1-5; TRBD1 is a possible D gene (5 bases). Trimming shortened V by 0 bases and J by 2 bases, and 8 bases separated the two germline ends. Per the germline V gene, CDR1 is SGHTA and CDR2 is FQGNSA. This CDR3 region has 15 residues. The CDR3 is CASSLARVGNQPQHF. The CDR3 DNA follows: TGTGCCAGCAGCTTAGCCAGGGTGGGCAATCAGCCCCAGCATTTT.

This chain links TRBV6-5 with TRBJ1-1, with TRBD1 as a possible D gene (5 bases). CDR3 length: 15 amino acids. Looked up from germline, CDR1 is MNHEY and CDR2 is SVGAGI. Trimming removed 2 bases at V and 1 base at J, with 11 bases between. The CDR3 spells CASSYAPGENTEAFF. CDR3 sequence (DNA): TGTGCCAGCAGTTACGCCCCGGGGGAGAACACTGAAGCTTTCTTT.

This clonotype was recorded a few times. This chain links TRBV19 with TRBJ1-5, with D possibly being TRBD1 (6 bases). Germline CDR1 LNHDA, CDR2 SQIVND (reference sequence). The CDR3 has 13 residues. Trimming removed 7 bases from V and 4 bases from J, with 11 bases in between. In DNA form, the CDR3 reads TGTGCCAGTACCCACGACAGGAATCAGCCCCAGCATTTT. This encodes CASTHDRNQPQHF. Variable domain in full (rest from reference TRBV19 and TRBJ1-5): DGGITQSPKYLFRKEGQNVTLSCEQNLNHDAMYWYRQDPGQGLRLIYYSQIVNDFQKGDIAEGYSVSREKKESFPLTVTSAQKNPTAFYLCASTHDRNQPQHFGDGTRLSIL.

This clonotype was seen a few times. In DNA, the CDR3 is TGTGCCAGCAAATCCTCTAGCGGGTGGAGCACAGATACGCAGTATTTT. Translating it yields CASKSSSGWSTDTQYF. V usage is TRBV6-2 or TRBV6-3 and J usage is TRBJ2-3; the match to TRBD2 covers 8 bases. Germline assignment: CDR1 MNHEY and CDR2 SVGEGT. Trimming took 7 bases from V and 0 from J; bases not matched to a gene: 9. The CDR3 is made up of 16 amino acids.

J is TRBJ2-3 and V is TRBV24-1, with 9 positions matching TRBD2. This CDR3 contains 16 residues. CDR1 and CDR2 (germline): KGHDR, SFDVKD. Trimming took 0 bases from V and 4 from J; bases not matched to a gene: 4. CDR3 region: CATSDLSSGISDTQYF. For the CDR3, the DNA is TGTGCCACCAGTGATTTGTCTAGCGGGATCTCAGATACGCAGTATTTT.

The gene calls are TRBV20-1 and TRBJ2-7, with D maybe TRBD2 (6 bases). The CDR3 length is 16 residues. Trimming took off 0 bases at V and 6 bases at J, with 21 bases between the two ends. CDR1 and CDR2 (germline): DFQATT, SNEGSKA (reference sequence). The CDR3 DNA sequence: TGCAGTGCTAGAGATCACGGGCGGGGTGTGTCGGGCGAGCAGTACTTC. Its translation: CSARDHGRGVSGEQYF.

The chain links TRBV6-2 or TRBV6-3 to TRBJ2-6; no clear D. This CDR3 contains 15 residues. Deletions cut 7 bases from V and 2 bases from J, with 12 bases between. The germline V gene has CDR1 MNHEY and CDR2 SVGEGT. In nucleotides, the CDR3 is TGTGCCAGCACCCCGGGTCCCACTGGGGCCAACGTCCTGACTTTC. Translating it yields CASTPGPTGANVLTF.

V is TRBV28 and J is TRBJ1-2, with 7 bases aligning to TRBD1. Trimming took 2 bases from V and 7 from J; bases not matched to a gene: 7. CDR1 is MDHEN and CDR2 is SYDVKM in the germline V gene. This CDR3 region has 14 residues. DNA of the CDR3: TGTGCCAGCAGTTTAAATGCAGGGGGAGGTGGCTACACCTTC. Its translation: CASSLNAGGGGYTF.

The chain links TRBV7-3 to TRBJ1-2; D is uncertain. This CDR3 is built from 15 residues. The germline V gene has CDR1 SGHTA and CDR2 FQGTGA. The ends were cut back, 6 bases at V and 1 base at J, with 15 bases in the middle. CDR3 protein: CASSFLRRGNYGYTF. The CDR3 DNA sequence: TGTGCCAGCAGTTTTCTCCGGCGGGGTAACTATGGCTACACCTTC.

The rearrangement uses TRBV6-2 or TRBV6-3 and TRBJ1-2; D remains unclear. This CDR3 has 12 residues. V lost 6 bases and J lost 8, with 13 bases in between. Germline V CDR1 and CDR2: MNHEY, SVGEGT. The CDR3 sequence: CASRSDGPGYTF. For the CDR3, the DNA is TGTGCCAGCAGATCGGACGGACCCGGCTACACCTTC.

As regards this clonotype: The junction shows a germline mismatch at one end, possibly a read error. The genes are TRBV19 and TRBJ2-7, with 7 bases matching TRBD1. The V gene's germline CDR1 is LNHDA and CDR2 SQIVND (reference sequence). The CDR3 is 15 residues long. CDR3 coding DNA: TGTGTCAGTAGTATGAGTACGGGACAGACCTACGAGCAGTACTTC. Protein product: CVSSMSTGQTYEQYF.

This clonotype was seen a few times. This sequence joins TRBV2 and TRBJ2-2; 8 bases fit TRBD1. The CDR3 has 14 residues. With 5 bases clipped from V and 5 bases from J, the junction kept 4 bases outside the gene matches. Per the germline V gene, CDR1 is SNHLY and CDR2 is FYNNEI. The CDR3 DNA sequence: TGTGCCAGCAGTCGGGACAGGAATACCGGGGAGCTGTTTTTT. Translation: CASSRDRNTGELFF.

The chain joins TRBV7-9 to TRBJ2-7; 10 nucleotides agree with TRBD2. The CDR3 sequence is 14 residues long. Germline CDR1 and CDR2: SEHNR and FQNEAQ (reference sequence). V gave up 8 bases and J gave up 4 bases; unmatched junction bases: 8. In DNA, the CDR3 is TGTGCCAGCGTCCAGCGGGAGGGCCCGTACGAGCAGTACTTC. Translating gives CASVQREGPYEQYF.

The chain recombines TRBV28 with TRBJ2-5; 9 positions match TRBD1. The germline V gene encodes CDR1 MDHEN and CDR2 SYDVKM. This CDR3 has 16 residues. V dropped 5 bases and J dropped 1; count of bases not matched to a gene: 8. CDR3 nucleotides: TGTGCCAGCAGTACGGCCCCGACAGGGGGCCAAGAGACCCAGTACTTC. Translated, it gives CASSTAPTGGQETQYF.

The chain carries TRBV2 and TRBJ1-1, with 12 positions matching TRBD1. CDR1 and CDR2 from the germline V gene are SNHLY and FYNNEI. The CDR3 covers 14 residues. V lost 4 bases, J lost 10 bases, and 7 bases stayed unmatched. The CDR3 loop reads CASSAVGQGASAFF. The CDR3 DNA sequence: TGTGCCAGCAGTGCGGTGGGACAGGGGGCGTCAGCTTTCTTT.